The source of this T cell receptor beta chain is a study of regulatory T cells in long-lasting Graves disease. As for the study in general: Over 5 years of antithyroid drugs with positive TSH receptor antibodies was taken to mean persistent Graves' disease. Whole-study results and caveats: Graves' patients with persistent disease showed TCR diversity lower than patients newly diagnosed.

CDR1 SNHLY and CDR2 FYNNEI come from the germline V gene. J lost 6 bases, V lost 6 bases, and 6 bases had no gene match. The CDR3 covers 15 residues. Time point described: persistent/refractory GD, antithyroid drugs over 5 years with positive TRAb. Generation of the TCR library employed RNA extracted from PBMCs. Arm-PCR with iRepertoire HTBI primers amplified the CDR3 regions for these TCR beta libraries. Authors' methods: About 60 TRBV and approximately 13 TRBJ segments were identified across samples. TCRdb called the multiplex PCR reads again in MiXCR, with one record for every CDR3 protein. TCRdb's processing, not the authors' own work, is the source of the V and J calls. The sample lists about 470,000 distinct CDR3 sequences, around 21% occurring once. With respect to this clonotype: No antigen is known for it.

The source was peripheral blood mononuclear cells (PBMCs), collected when the disease was refractory, from a patient treated with antithyroid drugs. This sequence originates from a female donor with Graves disease. V is TRBV2 and J is TRBJ2-1, with 12 bases matching TRBD2. The DNA for the CDR3 is TGTGCCAGCAGGGAACTAGCGGGAGGATCCAATGAGCAGTTCTTC. Protein sequence: CASRELAGGSNEQFF.